This TCR beta chain is from a study of beta chain features in type 1 diabetes. Per germline, CDR1 KGHSH and CDR2 LQKENI. Trimming took 2 bases from V and 0 from J, leaving 11 bases between them. The CDR3 contains 15 residues. The investigators reverse transcribed all of the isolated RNA, so they sequenced expressed TCRB transcripts. Repertoires were generated with immunoSEQ multiplex PCR, while TCRdb's copy carries only in-frame clones and drops some. The table includes 900,000 or so clones, 17% detected once. The specimen sequenced was naive CD4+ T cells from blood. V is TRBV18 and J is TRBJ2-7; possible D gene TRBD2, 6 bases. The sequence derives from a woman aged 18-30 years in good health. The CDR3 coding sequence is TGTGCCAGCTCACCAGGACTATCAAGCTCCTACGAGCAGTACTTC. It codes for CASSPGLSSSYEQYF.